One TCR beta chain is described in this entry. Its antigen remains undetermined. Nothing much larger sits one base from this clone, and base qualities are not available. Donors formed part of the validation cohort, which comprised about 130 subjects and was distinct from the first cohort of several hundred subjects. Libraries came from the immunoSEQ multiplex PCR assay. Processing in the source paper ran as follows. A statistical classification framework was built to diagnose cytomegalovirus status from the catalog of TCR beta chain sequences. Drawn from immuneACCESS, this table holds only the in-frame rearrangements with V and J called that TCRdb kept. Clones are partly lost; checked studies trace under half to an unresolved V gene and leave the rest unexplained. V, J and clone size are taken as reported in that table, and D and trimming were inferred from the DNA itself. Across this sample there are about 140,000 clones, with 70% to 85% seen only once. The ten largest clones represent roughly 29% of the sample.

V is pruned by 7 bases and J by 5 bases, leaving 5 bases of the junction without a gene match. The CDR3, from cysteine to phenylalanine, totals 14 residues. Only the CDR3 DNA is retained, 42 bases long and in frame from the first base. The germline V gene (reference sequence) provides CDR1 LNHDA and CDR2 SQIVND. This entry belongs to a study of cytomegalovirus exposure and HLA in healthy donors (TCRdb year 2017). Some background on the complete study: According to a later analysis, the roughly 130 validation repertoires were produced on the same platform as the roughly 600 repertoires of the first cohort. The study combined high-throughput TCR immunosequencing, statistical association of individual TCRs with disease status, and machine learning to predict cytomegalovirus infection status. The study aimed to test whether cataloging public T cell receptors could reveal signatures of past pathogen exposure. A separate validation cohort of over a hundred different subjects was used in addition to the approximately 670-subject first cohort. Findings and caveats that apply to the study as a whole: Across donors, most TCR sequences were observed very rarely, whereas some public TCRs were present in many individuals. A later analysis found that TCRs clustered in the first cohort also tended to co-occur in the roughly 120 validation repertoires, with approximately 94% of cluster scores above 0. A later analysis lacked HLA typing for the validation cohort, so it scored co-occurrence in that cohort across all 120 or so repertoires. In both the original and validation cohorts, the classifier was reported to diagnose cytomegalovirus status with high specificity and sensitivity. In vitro tests confirmed that a few of the cytomegalovirus-associated TCR beta chains recognize cytomegalovirus antigens. According to the authors, the approach could potentially be generalized to other disease states and immunological phenotypes. The study gave a list of some 150 TCR beta chains associated with cytomegalovirus.

The clonotype comes from a man aged 25 to 40 in good health and CMV-seropositive. Sample: PBMCs. The rearranged chain carries TRBV19 and TRBJ2-1; 10 nucleotides in the junction match TRBD1. CDR3 sequence: CASNDRGLHNEQFF. The base sequence is TGTGCCAGTAACGACAGGGGGCTCCACAATGAGCAGTTCTTC. Where the CDR3 stops, the reference TRBV19 and TRBJ2-1 genes take over; the full variable domain is DGGITQSPKYLFRKEGQNVTLSCEQNLNHDAMYWYRQDPGQGLRLIYYSQIVNDFQKGDIAEGYSVSREKKESFPLTVTSAQKNPTAFYLCASNDRGLHNEQFFGPGTRLTVL.